The clone carrying this T cell receptor beta chain was found once. This entry is derived from a study of blood T cell repertoires in COVID-19. Study-level background: Sites in the United States, Italy and Spain provided acute and convalescent COVID-19 samples.

Trimming cost V 4 bases and J 7 bases; bases outside gene matches: 7. This CDR3 is 15 amino acids long. CDR1 and CDR2 from the germline V gene are SGHRS and YFSETQ. Here immunoSEQ multiplex PCR was the method, and the copy in TCRdb shows in-frame clones only, minus some. This sample has a few hundred thousand clones, with 84% found just once. Specimen: peripheral blood. This TCR came from an elderly woman with active or convalescent COVID-19. J is TRBJ2-1 and V is TRBV5-1; 11 nucleotides agree with TRBD1. The CDR3 region is CASSVDRGLINEQFF. CDR3 DNA sequence: TGCGCCAGCAGCGTGGACAGGGGGCTTATTAATGAGCAGTTCTTC.